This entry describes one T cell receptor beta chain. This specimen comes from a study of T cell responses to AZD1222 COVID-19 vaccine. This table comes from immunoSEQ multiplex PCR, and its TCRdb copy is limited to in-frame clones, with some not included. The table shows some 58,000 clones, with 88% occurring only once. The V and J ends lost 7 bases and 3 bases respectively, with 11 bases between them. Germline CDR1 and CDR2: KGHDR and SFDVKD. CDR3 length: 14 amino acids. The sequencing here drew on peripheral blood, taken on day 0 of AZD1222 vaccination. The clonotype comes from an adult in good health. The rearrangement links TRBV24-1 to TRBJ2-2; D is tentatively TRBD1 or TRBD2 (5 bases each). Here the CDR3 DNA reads TGTGCCACCAGGTCGAGAGGGGACACCGGGGAGCTGTTTTTT. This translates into CATRSRGDTGELFF.